This T cell receptor (beta chain) was retrieved from a study of technical replicates of blood from a handful of donors. Assay: immunoSEQ multiplex PCR; the TCRdb copy retains only in-frame clones and omits some. The data hold about 15,000 clones, with around nine tenths observed a single time. This TCR was sampled from a human donor in good health. Source material: PBMCs.

The chain's CDR3 is CASTVEGGKLNQPQHF. CDR3 sequence (DNA): TGTGCCAGCACCGTGGAGGGAGGGAAGCTAAATCAGCCCCAGCATTTT. The rearrangement uses TRBV5-5 and TRBJ1-5; D gene uncertain. V was pared by 6 bases and J by 4 bases, with 20 bases between. The CDR3 totals 16 residues. Per germline, CDR1 SGHKS and CDR2 YYEKEE (reference sequence).